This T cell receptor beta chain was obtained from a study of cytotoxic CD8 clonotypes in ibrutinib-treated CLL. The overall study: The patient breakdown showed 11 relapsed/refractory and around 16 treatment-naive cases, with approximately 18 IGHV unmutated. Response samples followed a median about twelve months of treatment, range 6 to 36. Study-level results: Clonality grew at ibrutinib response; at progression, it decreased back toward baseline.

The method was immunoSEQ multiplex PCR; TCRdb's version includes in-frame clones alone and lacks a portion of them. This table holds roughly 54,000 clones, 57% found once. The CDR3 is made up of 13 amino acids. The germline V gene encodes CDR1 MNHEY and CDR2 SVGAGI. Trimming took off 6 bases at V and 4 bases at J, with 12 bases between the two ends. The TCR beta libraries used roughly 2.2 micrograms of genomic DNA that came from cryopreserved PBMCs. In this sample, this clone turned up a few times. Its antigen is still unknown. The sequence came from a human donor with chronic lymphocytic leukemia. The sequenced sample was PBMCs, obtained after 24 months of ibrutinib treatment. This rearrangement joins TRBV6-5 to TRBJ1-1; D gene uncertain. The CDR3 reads CASRSPLRTEAFF. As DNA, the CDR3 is TGTGCCAGCAGGTCTCCTCTTCGCACTGAAGCTTTCTTT.